This is a list of T cell receptor beta chains from one sample in a study of shared clonotypes between healthy human individuals. Method: immunoSEQ multiplex PCR; TCRdb's copy keeps in-frame clones and lacks some. The sample includes 2 million to 2.5 million clones, approximately 96% seen only once; the top ten take roughly 0.13%. Specimen: naive CD4+ T cells sorted from blood. These receptors were taken from a man between 18 and 35 years old in good health. CDR3s include the opening cysteine and the closing phenylalanine or tryptophan. The D gene is left open where the match is weak. A clone size is listed for some rows: how often the clone was seen (once, few, many), or a class if it is expanded.

clone size	D gene	V gene	J gene	CDR3 DNA	CDR3 protein
.	.	TRBV30	TRBJ1-4	TGTGCCTGGAGTGACCCGGGGGAAAAACTGTTTTTT	CAWSDPGEKLFF
once	.	TRBV18	TRBJ1-3	TGTGCCAGCTCACTTCAGGGAGGTTTCTCTGGAAACACCATATATTTT	CASSLQGGFSGNTIYF
.	TRBD2	TRBV7-2	TRBJ2-3	TGTGCCAGCAGCACGACTAGCGGGAGCCCAGATACGCAGTATTTT	CASSTTSGSPDTQYF
.	TRBD2	TRBV2	TRBJ2-1	TGTGCCAGCAGCGCTAGCGGGGGTTACAATGAGCAGTTCTTC	CASSASGGYNEQFF
.	.	TRBV5-8	TRBJ2-5	TGTGCCAGCAGCTTGGAAGTGGGGGTAGAGACCCAGTACTTC	CASSLEVGVETQYF
.	.	TRBV19	TRBJ2-7	TGTGCCAGTAGTCGAGCCGACTATCGGGACGAGCAGTACTTC	CASSRADYRDEQYF
.	.	TRBV15	TRBJ1-5	TGTGCCACCAGCATTGGACAGTCCAATCAGCCCCAGCATTTT	CATSIGQSNQPQHF
.	TRBD1	TRBV5-1	TRBJ2-5	TGCGCCAGCCTACTACGGACAGGGGCTGAAGAGACCCAGTACTTC	CASLLRTGAEETQYF
.	.	TRBV4-1	TRBJ1-4	TGCGCCAGCAGCCAAGTTGAACGGATTAATGAAAAACTGTTTTTT	CASSQVERINEKLFF
.	.	TRBV28	TRBJ2-7	TGTGCCAGCCTACAGGGTAGGACCTACGAGCAGTACTTC	CASLQGRTYEQYF
.	TRBD1	TRBV7-2	TRBJ2-3	TGTGCCAGCAGCCCTGGGACAGGAGGTACGCAGTATTTT	CASSPGTGGTQYF
.	.	TRBV5-1	TRBJ1-1	TGCGCCAGCAGCTCACCTATGAACACTGAAGCTTTCTTT	CASSSPMNTEAFF
once	.	TRBV30	TRBJ1-2	TGTGCCTGGAACCCCAGGGGTGGCTATGGCTACACCTTC	CAWNPRGGYGYTF
.	TRBD1	TRBV5-1	TRBJ2-2	TGCGCGACAAACAGGGGGTTGGACACCGGGGAGCTGTTTTTT	CATNRGLDTGELFF
.	.	TRBV27	TRBJ2-7	TGTGCCAGCAGTGCGCTAGAGGGGAGCCTTTACGAGCAGTACTTC	CASSALEGSLYEQYF
.	.	TRBV10-3	TRBJ1-1	TGTGCCATCAAAAATAGTGAGAACACTGAAGCTTTCTTT	CAIKNSENTEAFF
.	.	TRBV7-2	TRBJ2-7	TGTGCCAGCAGCTTAGATTTGGGGTTCGAGCAGTACTTC	CASSLDLGFEQYF
.	.	TRBV5-1	TRBJ2-6	TGCGCCAGCGGGACTGGGGCCAACGTCCTGACTTTC	CASGTGANVLTF
.	.	TRBV4-3	TRBJ2-1	TGCGCCAGCAGCCAAGAACCGGGACCCCAGAATGAGCAGTTCTTC	CASSQEPGPQNEQFF
.	TRBD1	TRBV4-1	TRBJ1-5	TGCGCCAGCAGCCAGGGGGGACAGGGTGGGCAGCCCCAGCATTTT	CASSQGGQGGQPQHF
.	.	TRBV5-6	TRBJ2-5	TGTGCCAGCAGCAGGGGACTGCATCAAGAGACCCAGTACTTC	CASSRGLHQETQYF
.	.	TRBV10-1	TRBJ2-3	TGCGCCAGCAGTGAGTCCGGCGGCGGGGCAGATACGCAGTATTTT	CASSESGGGADTQYF
.	TRBD1	TRBV7-2	TRBJ1-4	TGTGCCAGCAGCTTGCAGGGGGCGCGGACTAATGAAAAACTGTTTTTT	CASSLQGARTNEKLFF
once	TRBD1	TRBV7-6	TRBJ1-6	TGTGCCAGCAGCTTATATGGGACGACAGGGGAGGCACCCCTCCACTTT	CASSLYGTTGEAPLHF
.	.	TRBV5-6	TRBJ1-1	TGTGCCAGCAGCTTGGTCGGGGGGTCCACTGAAGCTTTCTTT	CASSLVGGSTEAFF
.	.	TRBV4-1	TRBJ1-3	TGCGCCAGCAGCCAAGGGCGGCAGAGGGCGTTAATGGGGCCTGGAAACACCATATATTTT	CASSQGRQRALMGPGNTIYF
.	.	TRBV21-1	TRBJ2-7	TGTGCCAGATGCAGGGGAGGAGAGCAGTACTTC	CARCRGGEQYF
.	.	TRBV11-1	TRBJ1-6	TGTGCCAGCAGCTTCCTAACAGGAGGGAATTCACCCCTCCACTTT	CASSFLTGGNSPLHF
.	.	TRBV11-2	TRBJ2-2	TGTGCCAGCAGCTTATGGGACCCAAACACCGGGGAGCTGTTTTTT	CASSLWDPNTGELFF
.	.	TRBV6-5	TRBJ2-7	TGTGCCAGCAGCCGCGGACAAGGAACCGAGCAGTACTTC	CASSRGQGTEQYF
.	TRBD2	TRBV5-4	TRBJ2-5	TGTGCCAGTGGACTAGCGGGACGGGAGACCCAGTACTTC	CASGLAGRETQYF
.	.	TRBV11-2	TRBJ2-5	TGTGCCAGCAGCTTGACTATTCGAGAGACCCAGTACTTC	CASSLTIRETQYF